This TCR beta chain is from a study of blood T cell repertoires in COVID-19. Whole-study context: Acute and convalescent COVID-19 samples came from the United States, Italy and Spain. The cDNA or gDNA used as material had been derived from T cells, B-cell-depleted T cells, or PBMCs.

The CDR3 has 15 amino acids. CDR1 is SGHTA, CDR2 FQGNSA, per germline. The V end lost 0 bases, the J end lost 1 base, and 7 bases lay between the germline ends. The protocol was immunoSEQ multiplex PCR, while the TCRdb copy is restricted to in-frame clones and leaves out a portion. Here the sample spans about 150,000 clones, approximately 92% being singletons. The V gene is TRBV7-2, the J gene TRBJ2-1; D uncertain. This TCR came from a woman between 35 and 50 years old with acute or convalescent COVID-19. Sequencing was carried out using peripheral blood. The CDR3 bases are TGTGCCAGCAGCTTAGCAGCAACGTCCTACAATGAGCAGTTCTTC. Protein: CASSLAATSYNEQFF. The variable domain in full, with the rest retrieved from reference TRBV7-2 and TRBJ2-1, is GAGVSQSPSNKVTEKGKDVELRCDPISGHTALYWYRQSLGQGLEFLIYFQGNSAPDKSGLPSDRFSAERTGGSVSTLTIQRTQQEDSAVYLCASSLAATSYNEQFFGPGTRLTVL.